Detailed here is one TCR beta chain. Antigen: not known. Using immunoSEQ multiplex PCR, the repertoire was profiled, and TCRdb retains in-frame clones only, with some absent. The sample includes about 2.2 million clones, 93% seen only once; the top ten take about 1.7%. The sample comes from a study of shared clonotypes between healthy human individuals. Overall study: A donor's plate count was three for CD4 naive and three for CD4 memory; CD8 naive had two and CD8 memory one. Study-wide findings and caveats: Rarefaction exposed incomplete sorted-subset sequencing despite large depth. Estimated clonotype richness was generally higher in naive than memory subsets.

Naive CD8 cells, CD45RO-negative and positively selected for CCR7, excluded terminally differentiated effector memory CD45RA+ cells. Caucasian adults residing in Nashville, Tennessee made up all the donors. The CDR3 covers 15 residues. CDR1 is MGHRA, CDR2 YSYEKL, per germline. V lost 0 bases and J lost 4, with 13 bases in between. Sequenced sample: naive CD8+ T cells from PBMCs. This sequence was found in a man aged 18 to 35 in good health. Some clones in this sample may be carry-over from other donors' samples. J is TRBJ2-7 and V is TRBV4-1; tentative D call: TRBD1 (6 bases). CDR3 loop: CASSQEQFQGYEQYF. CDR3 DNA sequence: TGCGCCAGCAGCCAAGAACAGTTTCAGGGGTACGAGCAGTACTTC.